This T cell receptor (beta chain) was sequenced in a study of blood T cell repertoires in COVID-19 (dated by TCRdb to about 2020). In terms of the full investigation: The collaborator samples originated in the United States, Italy and Spain and spanned the acute and convalescent phases of COVID-19. The repertoires were made available in a free public database intended to serve as a resource for research on the immune response to SARS-CoV-2. Deeply sampled blood TCRbeta repertoires from subjects exposed to, actively infected with, or recovered from COVID-19 were included in the dataset. A de-identified subject ID, COVID-19 status, age in years and sex were almost always included in the sample metadata. Samples came from the ongoing ImmuneRACE study (first 160 participants) plus 1,254 subjects from 6 global collaborators. Where available, HLA class I and class II types were taken from metadata supplied by the sample provider and were not determined by assay-based typing. The prospective study material was composed of cDNA or gDNA derived from T cells, B-cell-depleted T cells, or PBMCs. The paper as a whole reports these results and caveats: The amount of clinical and demographic metadata varied by source and participant and was provided uncurated.

Collaborating institutions collected whole blood in K2EDTA tubes following their own protocols. For TCRbeta analysis, collaborators shipped samples in one of three forms: frozen whole blood, isolated PBMCs, or DNA extracted from either of those sample types. TCRbeta CDR3 regions were amplified from genomic DNA using the immunoSEQ Assay, a bias-controlled multiplex PCR. The original methods were these. Within the assay, amplification of reference gene primers was used to estimate how many nucleated cells each sample contained. To quantify the absolute abundance of each unique TCRbeta CDR3 rearrangement, sequence reads were collapsed and filtered. For each sample, productive Simpson clonality was calculated as the square root of Simpson's diversity index over productive rearrangements. TCRdb carries this immuneACCESS record with in-frame sequences only. Its versions omit some clonotypes, under half of them owing to an unresolved V gene in the studies checked, with the rest unexplained. V and J calls and clone size are as listed in that table; D and trimming were resolved from the DNA. For this sample there are 130,000 to 150,000 clones; roughly 76% appear just once. Over 10% of the sample comes from the top ten.

On this clone: Its target antigen remains unknown. No much larger clone exists at a distance of one base, and base qualities are not known.

The CDR3 measures 12 amino acids from cysteine to phenylalanine. Only the CDR3 part of the read is kept: 36 bases, read in frame from the first base. V sheds 5 bases and J sheds 4 bases, leaving 11 bases between their ends. The CDR1 and CDR2 encoded by the germline V gene (reference sequence) are GTSNPN and SVGIG. The specimen sequenced was peripheral blood. The chain is encoded by TRBV30 joined to TRBJ1-2, with no reliable assignment of the D segment. The TCR was taken from a man older than 75 with acute or convalescent COVID-19. The DNA sequence follows: TGTGCCTGGGCGGGTGGCATCTATGGCTACACCTTC. It encodes CAWAGGIYGYTF.